The clone carrying this T cell receptor beta chain showed up many times. This CDR3 is 15 amino acids long. V lost 1 base, J lost 0 bases, and 9 bases lay in between. Germline CDR1 is SGHTA and CDR2 is FQGNSA. The entry originates in a study of early T cells in non-severe SARS-CoV-2 infection. MiXCR, run by TCRdb on the 5' RACE reads, gives a single entry per CDR3 protein. Here the sample spans about 84,000 distinct CDR3 sequences, about an eighth being singletons. This receptor was taken from an adult who was a healthcare worker with PCR-confirmed SARS-CoV-2 infection or an uninfected control (not recorded which). The sample comprised whole blood. The chain has TRBV7-2 and TRBJ1-1; no firm D call. The CDR3 bases are TGTGCCAGCAGCTTAGTTCCGGGTCTGAACACTGAAGCTTTCTTT. Translated: CASSLVPGLNTEAFF.